This T cell receptor beta chain emerged from a study of T cells expressing NK-cell markers. Looking at the study overall: Seven HCMV-seropositive donors and one seronegative donor made up the eight sequenced donors.

Germline V gene data show CDR1 as SGHAT and CDR2 as FQNNGV. The CDR3 extends over 15 amino acids. Reprocessing the 5' RACE reads, TCRdb reports a single entry for every CDR3 protein and omits DNA. The clone table shows 90,000 to 130,000 distinct CDR3 sequences, with the ten largest holding approximately 17%. The genes are TRBV11-2 and TRBJ1-3. The sequencing input was blood T cells: a sorted CD56 or NKG2C T cell subset, CD4+ or CD8+ T cells, or bulk PBMC T cells (not recorded which). This sequence originates from a woman aged 18 to 75 in good health. This chain's CDR3 is CASSSTSDPRYTIYF.